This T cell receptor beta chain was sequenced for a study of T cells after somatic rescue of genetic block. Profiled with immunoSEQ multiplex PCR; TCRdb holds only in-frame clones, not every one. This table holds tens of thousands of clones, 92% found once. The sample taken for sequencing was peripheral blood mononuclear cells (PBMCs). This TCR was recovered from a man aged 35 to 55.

CDR3 DNA sequence: TGCACCAGCAGCCAAGATAGCCAGAGACACCCCGGGGAAAACATTCAGTACTTC. Protein sequence: CTSSQDSQRHPGENIQYF. V usage is TRBV1 and J usage is TRBJ2-4; TRBD2, as called in the table, went unchecked against the DNA. TRBV1 is a recognized pseudogene. This CDR3 spans 18 amino acids.